This T cell receptor (beta chain) stems from a study of shared clonotypes between healthy human individuals. TCRdb's table, derived via immunoSEQ multiplex PCR, lists solely in-frame clones and lacks some. The sample has 2 million to 2.5 million clones; approximately 90% are singletons. The sample was naive CD4+ T cells from PBMCs. Subset of the sample: CD45RA+ positively selected. The receptor was derived from a man in his late teens or twenties in good health. Some clones in this sample may be carry-over from other donors' samples.

The CDR3 bases are TGCAGTGCTAGCAGGGACCACGAGCAGTACTTC. This codes for CSASRDHEQYF. The gene calls are TRBV20-1 and TRBJ2-7; D is possibly TRBD1 or TRBD2 (5 bases each). The CDR3 length is 11 residues. Germline CDR1 DFQATT, CDR2 SNEGSKA (reference sequence). V gave up 3 bases and J gave up 5 bases, with 8 bases separating them.